This T cell receptor (beta chain) was recorded in a study of shared clonotypes between healthy human individuals. Method: immunoSEQ multiplex PCR; TCRdb's copy keeps in-frame clones and lacks some. The table has 400,000 to 600,000 clones, 60% to 80% seen once; the top ten hold roughly an eighth. The origin of this receptor is a woman between 40 and 55 years old in good health. Some clones in this sample may be carry-over from other donors' samples. The sequenced sample consisted of PBMCs.

CDR3 in amino acids: CASSLQGNAGELFF. Here the CDR3 DNA reads TGTGCCAGCAGCCTTCAGGGTAACGCCGGGGAGCTGTTTTTT. The rearrangement links TRBV5-4 to TRBJ2-2, with D tentatively TRBD1 (5 bases). This CDR3 contains 14 residues. Germline CDR1 is SGHNT and CDR2 is YYREEE (reference sequence). The ends were cut back, 4 bases at V and 6 bases at J, with 13 bases in the middle.